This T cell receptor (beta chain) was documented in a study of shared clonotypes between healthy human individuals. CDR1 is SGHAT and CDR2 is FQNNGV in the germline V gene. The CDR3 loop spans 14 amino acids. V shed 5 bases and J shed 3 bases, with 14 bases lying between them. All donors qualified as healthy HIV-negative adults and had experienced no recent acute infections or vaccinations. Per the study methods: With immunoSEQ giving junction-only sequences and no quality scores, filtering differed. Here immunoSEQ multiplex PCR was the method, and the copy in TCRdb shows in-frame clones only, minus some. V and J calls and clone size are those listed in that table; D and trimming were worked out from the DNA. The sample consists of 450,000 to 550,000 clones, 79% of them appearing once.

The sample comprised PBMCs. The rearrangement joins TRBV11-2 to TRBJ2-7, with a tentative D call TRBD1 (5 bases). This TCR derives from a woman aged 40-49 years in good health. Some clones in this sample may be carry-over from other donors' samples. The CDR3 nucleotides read TGTGCCAGCAGCCAAGTGACAGTATACTACGAGCAGTACTTC. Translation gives CASSQVTVYYEQYF.